A selection of T cell receptor beta chains follows, all from one sample in a study of T cells in localized non-small cell lung cancer. The method was immunoSEQ multiplex PCR; TCRdb's version includes in-frame clones alone and lacks a portion of them. The sample has more than 1,200 clones; approximately 20% are singletons. The material sequenced was normal lung tissue next to the tumor, taken before any cancer treatment. These receptors were taken from a male donor older than 55 with stage I squamous cell lung carcinoma. The CDR3 runs from the conserved cysteine through the conserved F or W. The D gene is left open where the match is weak. The size of a clone is reported for some rows only, either as once, few or many, or as a class for expanded clones.

d_gene	abundance	len	v_gene	j_gene	CDR3aa	CDR3nt
-	few	17	TRBV11-3	TRBJ2-2	CASSLEVRLTNTGELFF	TGTGCCAGCAGCTTAGAGGTCAGGCTAACGAACACCGGGGAGCTGTTTTTT
-	-	17	TRBV19	TRBJ1-5	CASSSRQPGRSNQPQHF	TGTGCCAGTAGTTCCAGACAGCCCGGGCGAAGCAATCAGCCCCAGCATTTT
-	few	15	TRBV2	TRBJ2-7	CASSARDVRFGEQYF	TGTGCCAGCAGTGCGCGGGACGTCAGATTCGGGGAGCAGTACTTC
-	medium-sized	14	TRBV9	TRBJ1-5	CASSVRRGPQPQHF	TGTGCCAGCAGCGTCCGCAGGGGTCCTCAGCCCCAGCATTTT
-	few	15	TRBV10-3	TRBJ2-7	CAISEGHSLTYEQYF	TGTGCCATCAGTGAGGGACACAGCCTAACCTACGAGCAGTACTTC
TRBD2	few	14	TRBV5-5	TRBJ2-7	CASSLGEGPYEQYF	TGTGCCAGCAGCCTTGGGGAGGGCCCCTACGAGCAGTACTTC
TRBD1	-	14	TRBV29-1	TRBJ2-1	CSVEGGQGINEQFF	TGCAGCGTTGAGGGGGGACAGGGTATAAATGAGCAGTTCTTC
TRBD1	-	18	TRBV6-8	TRBJ1-5	CASSYSSFDRVGNQPQHF	TGTGCCAGCAGTTACTCGAGTTTTGACAGGGTAGGCAATCAGCCCCAGCATTTT
-	medium-sized	17	TRBV11-3	TRBJ1-3	CASSRTRTLNSGNTIYF	TGTGCCAGCAGCCGTACCAGGACCTTAAATTCTGGAAACACCATATATTTT
-	few	14	TRBV6-8	TRBJ2-7	CASSADTWAYEQYF	TGTGCCAGCAGTGCGGACACTTGGGCCTACGAGCAGTACTTC
-	-	14	TRBV11-3	TRBJ2-7	CASSPGPGTSEQYF	TGTGCCAGCAGCCCTGGGCCAGGGACGAGCGAGCAGTACTTC
-	large	13	TRBV19	TRBJ2-7	CASSLGEFVEQYF	TGTGCCAGTAGCCTAGGGGAATTCGTCGAGCAGTACTTC
-	-	13	TRBV6-8	TRBJ2-3	CASNLRRTDTQYF	TGTGCCAGCAACCTACGACGCACAGATACGCAGTATTTT
-	few	13	TRBV7-2	TRBJ1-1	CASSLAPNTEAFF	TGTGCCAGCAGCTTAGCACCGAACACTGAAGCTTTCTTT
-	-	12	TRBV28	TRBJ1-4	CASSITNEKLFF	TGTGCCAGCAGCATAACTAATGAAAAACTGTTTTTT
-	few	16	TRBV28	TRBJ1-2	CASSPPEGRTNYGYTF	TGTGCCAGCAGTCCACCGGAGGGGCGCACTAACTATGGCTACACCTTC
-	-	19	TRBV12-5	TRBJ2-5	CASGLEPWRVSGRSSTQYF	TGTGCTAGTGGTTTGGAACCGTGGCGGGTGTCGGGTCGGAGCTCGACCCAGTACTTC
TRBD2	-	16	TRBV11-3	TRBJ2-7	CASSSPRAGGRNEQYF	TGTGCCAGCAGCTCCCCCCGAGCGGGAGGGCGAAACGAGCAGTACTTC
-	-	13	TRBV6-8	TRBJ2-7	CASSPTLQGRGEF	TGTGCCAGCAGCCCAACCCTACAGGGACGGGGAGAGTTC
-	-	14	TRBV11-3	TRBJ2-3	CASSVRLGLYTQYF	TGTGCCAGCAGCGTACGCTTGGGGCTTTATACGCAGTATTTT
TRBD2	-	14	TRBV11-3	TRBJ2-7	CASSRGGRGREQYF	TGTGCCAGCAGCAGGGGCGGGAGGGGGCGCGAGCAGTACTTC
-	hyperexpanded	15	TRBV15	TRBJ2-7	CATSRDNPWADEQYF	TGTGCCACCAGCAGAGATAACCCTTGGGCCGACGAGCAGTACTTC
-	-	15	TRBV19	TRBJ1-5	CASSIRGATREPQHF	TGTGCCAGTAGTATAAGAGGGGCTACGCGGGAGCCCCAGCATTTT
-	-	14	TRBV18	TRBJ2-1	CASSPPRAQSEQFF	TGTGCCAGCTCACCACCCCGGGCACAGAGTGAGCAGTTCTTC
-	-	12	TRBV10-2	TRBJ1-1	CASKAARAEAFF	TGCGCCAGCAAGGCCGCTCGTGCTGAAGCTTTCTTT
-	-	16	TRBV6-1	TRBJ1-4	CASSEEYRRGSEKLFF	TGTGCCAGCAGTGAAGAGTATCGTAGGGGGAGTGAAAAACTGTTTTTT
TRBD1	-	14	TRBV11-3	TRBJ2-7	CASSLRTGTVEQYF	TGTGCCAGCAGCCTAAGGACAGGGACGGTCGAGCAGTACTTC
-	medium-sized	13	TRBV6-8	TRBJ1-1	CASSYRGQPEAFF	TGTGCCAGCAGTTACCGAGGACAGCCTGAAGCTTTCTTT
TRBD1	-	15	TRBV6-8	TRBJ2-7	CASSYGGQPLYEQYF	TGTGCCAGCAGTTACGGGGGACAGCCGCTATACGAGCAGTACTTC
-	-	14	TRBV29-1	TRBJ1-1	CSLQPIRGGREAFF	TGCAGCCTTCAGCCTATCAGGGGTGGCCGAGAAGCTTTCTTT
-	-	14	TRBV5-1	TRBJ1-1	CASSPTQGNTEAFF	TGCGCCAGCAGCCCGACACAGGGGAACACTGAAGCTTTCTTT
TRBD1	large	16	TRBV15	TRBJ1-1	CATSRGQGGPEGEAFF	TGTGCCACCAGCCGGGGACAGGGGGGACCCGAGGGTGAAGCTTTCTTT
TRBD1	few	16	TRBV11-3	TRBJ2-7	CASSLDRSRTGNEQYF	TGTGCCAGCAGCTTAGATCGCTCGCGGACAGGGAACGAGCAGTACTTC
-	-	13	TRBV25-1	TRBJ1-2	CASSELDSYGYTF	TGTGCCAGCAGTGAATTGGACAGCTATGGCTACACCTTC
TRBD1	few	14	TRBV6-8	TRBJ1-1	CASSDGQGARQAFF	TGTGCCAGCAGTGACGGACAGGGGGCCCGTCAAGCTTTCTTT
TRBD1	-	15	TRBV19	TRBJ1-1	CASSPFGQGDTEAFF	TGTGCCAGTAGTCCCTTTGGACAGGGGGACACTGAAGCTTTCTTT
TRBD1	medium-sized	14	TRBV11-3	TRBJ2-7	CASSEGQVLGEQYF	TGTGCCAGCAGCGAAGGACAGGTCTTGGGTGAGCAGTACTTC
-	hyperexpanded	15	TRBV6-8	TRBJ1-2	CASSYSIAGTGGYTF	TGTGCCAGCAGTTACTCGATTGCCGGGACGGGCGGCTACACCTTC
-	-	15	TRBV12-5	TRBJ1-5	CASTLGGGIGQPQHF	TGTGCCAGCACCCTCGGAGGGGGTATCGGTCAGCCCCAGCATTTT
-	medium-sized	14	TRBV7-6	TRBJ1-1	CASSPLGGNTEAFF	TGTGCCAGCAGCCCCCTAGGGGGAAACACTGAAGCTTTCTTT
TRBD2	-	19	TRBV28	TRBJ2-1	CASSFPGAGDWSDYNEQFF	TGTGCCAGCAGTTTCCCCGGGGCGGGAGACTGGTCGGACTACAATGAGCAGTTCTTC
-	many	15	TRBV11-3	TRBJ1-5	CASSSSQGSNQPQHF	TGTGCCAGCAGCTCTAGTCAGGGGTCTAATCAGCCCCAGCATTTT